One and the same sample provided the 10 T cell receptor beta chains below, sequenced in a study of blood T cell repertoires in COVID-19. Only in-frame clones appear in the TCRdb table, and some are missing; sequencing was by immunoSEQ multiplex PCR. The sample carries 200,000 to 250,000 clones, roughly 84% recorded once. Sequences were obtained from peripheral blood. The receptors shown here come from a woman between 40 and 50 years old with active or convalescent COVID-19.

CDR3 DNA: TGTGCCTGGAGTGTTTTCGGGGGGGACTTCTTCGGCACAGATACGCAGTATTTT. Protein: CAWSVFGGDFFGTDTQYF. The genes are TRBV30 and TRBJ2-3; 8 bases line up with TRBD2. The CDR3 totals 18 residues. Germline assignment: CDR1 GTSNPN and CDR2 SVGIG (reference sequence). Unmatched junction bases numbered 12, after V lost 0 bases and J lost 1 base.

This sequence joins TRBV29-1 and TRBJ1-2, with D maybe TRBD1 (5 bases). The CDR3 contains 14 residues. V was trimmed by 6 bases and J by 4 bases, leaving 18 bases between them. Per the germline V gene, CDR1 is SQVTM and CDR2 is ANQGSEA. The DNA for the CDR3 is TGCAGCGTCTTAGGAGGGGATATCGGCTATGGCTACACCTTC. This translates into CSVLGGDIGYGYTF.

The chain combines TRBV30 with TRBJ1-6; 8 bases are a match to TRBD1. The germline CDR1 and CDR2 sequences are GTSNPN and SVGIG (reference sequence). Trimming cost V 3 bases and J 6 bases; bases outside gene matches: 4. CDR3 length: 14 amino acids. The CDR3 region has the DNA TGTGCCTGGAGACTCGGACAGGGTAATTCACCCCTCCACTTT. This encodes CAWRLGQGNSPLHF.

V and J are TRBV27 and TRBJ2-3, with TRBD1 matching over 7 bases. The length of the CDR3 is 15 residues. J was trimmed by 0 bases and V by 6 bases; bases with no gene match: 6. Per the germline V gene, CDR1 is MNHEY and CDR2 is SMNVEV (reference sequence). Here the CDR3 reads CASRGTTGSTDTQYF. CDR3 DNA: TGTGCCAGCAGGGGAACGACAGGGAGCACAGATACGCAGTATTTT.

The rearrangement joins TRBV9 to TRBJ1-1, with 7 bases lining up with TRBD1. The CDR3 extends over 12 amino acids. The trim removed 7 bases at V and 2 bases at J, leaving 2 bases unmatched. The germline CDR1 and CDR2 sequences are SGDLS and YYNGEE. In DNA, the CDR3 is TGTGCCAGCGAGGGGGCCAACACTGAAGCTTTCTTT. Protein sequence: CASEGANTEAFF.

This clone was seen a few times. The rearrangement joins TRBV6-1 to TRBJ1-5; 11 bases agree with TRBD1. V was clipped by 4 bases and J by 5 bases; unmatched bases: 13. Germline V CDR1 and CDR2: MNHNS, SASEGT. The length of the CDR3 is 18 residues. The CDR3 region is CASSGPGTGGLGYQPQHF. The CDR3 DNA sequence: TGTGCCAGCAGTGGTCCCGGGACAGGGGGATTGGGCTATCAGCCCCAGCATTTT.

V usage is TRBV28 and J usage is TRBJ2-3; no reliable D call. The germline V gene has CDR1 MDHEN and CDR2 SYDVKM. The CDR3 covers 14 residues. Trimming shortened V by 3 bases and J by 0 bases, and 7 bases separated the two germline ends. CDR3 residues: CASSLGRSTDTQYF. In DNA form, the CDR3 reads TGTGCCAGCAGTTTGGGCAGGAGCACAGATACGCAGTATTTT.

V gene TRBV10-3 combines with J gene TRBJ1-4, with 9 bases that match TRBD1. Germline V gives CDR1 ENHRY, CDR2 SYGVKD. The CDR3 has 17 amino acids. V was pared by 2 bases and J by 10 bases, with 14 bases of the junction left unmatched. In nucleotides, the CDR3 is TGTGCCATCAGTGAGACCTTTCGGACAGGGGAATCAGCAAAACTGTTTTTT. Its protein is CAISETFRTGESAKLFF.

The table lists this clone with a few counts. The chain recombines TRBV5-1 with TRBJ2-7; TRBD2 agrees at 11 bases. The CDR3 has 17 residues. V trimming: 0 bases; J trimming: 2 bases; junction bases outside the gene matches: 7. Germline CDR1 and CDR2: SGHRS and YFSETQ. The CDR3, as DNA: TGCGCCAGCAGCTTGGGGCTAGCGGGGGGTACGGCCTACGAGCAGTACTTC. Protein: CASSLGLAGGTAYEQYF.

In nucleotides, the CDR3 is TGCGCCAGTGGAGGGTTCAAGCGGGCCACTGAAGCTTTCTTT. This translates into CASGGFKRATEAFF. This chain joins TRBV23-1 and TRBJ1-1; D unclear. TRBV23-1 is filed as an ORF, its function uncertain. The CDR3 runs to 14 residues. Trimming removed 9 bases from V and 4 bases from J, with 18 bases in between.